The rows below give T cell receptor beta chains drawn from one sample of a study of tumor-infiltrating lymphocytes in primary liver carcinoma. MiXCR, run by TCRdb on the multiplex PCR reads, gives a single entry per CDR3 protein. The top ten hold 15% to 20% of the sample, which has some 110,000 distinct CDR3 sequences, roughly 80% seen once. Sequencing was done on a sample of liver tumor tissue from sampling region 3. These receptors were obtained from a middle-aged man with primary liver carcinoma and hepatitis B virus infection. Each CDR3 is given with its conserved first and last residue. Fields, in order: CDR3 protein, CDR3 DNA, J gene, D gene, clone size, V gene. A D gene is named only where the DNA matches it firmly. Some rows mark clone size as missing; the rest say once, few, many or name a class of expanded clone.

cdr3_aa: CASSLGGAPDTEAFF; cdr3_nt: TGTGCCAGCAGTTTGGGTGGGGCGCCTGACACTGAAGCTTTCTTT; j_call: TRBJ1-1; d_call: -; clone_size: -; v_call: TRBV12-3/TRBV12-4
cdr3_aa: CSAMTSGTGTPYEQFF; cdr3_nt: TGCAGCGCTATGACATCTGGGACCGGCACTCCCTATGAGCAGTTCTTC; j_call: TRBJ2-1; d_call: -; clone_size: -; v_call: TRBV29-1
cdr3_aa: CASSSERSEQFF; cdr3_nt: TGTGCTAGCAGCTCGGAGCGTAGTGAGCAGTTCTTC; j_call: TRBJ2-1; d_call: -; clone_size: -; v_call: TRBV7-9
cdr3_aa: CASRPGQEGTGELFF; cdr3_nt: TGTGCCAGCAGACCGGGACAGGAAGGGACCGGGGAGCTGTTTTTT; j_call: TRBJ2-2; d_call: TRBD1; clone_size: once; v_call: TRBV7-9
cdr3_aa: CTSSLTGESYEQYF; cdr3_nt: TGTACCAGTAGCTTAACAGGGGAATCCTACGAGCAGTACTTC; j_call: TRBJ2-7; d_call: TRBD1; clone_size: -; v_call: TRBV11-2
cdr3_aa: CAKSESTSGRDTQYF; cdr3_nt: TGCGCCAAGAGTGAGTCGACTAGCGGGAGGGATACGCAGTATTTT; j_call: TRBJ2-3; d_call: TRBD2; clone_size: -; v_call: TRBV10-2
cdr3_aa: CASSGPDGNEKLFF; cdr3_nt: TGTGCCAGCAGTGGACCGGACGGGAATGAAAAACTGTTTTTT; j_call: TRBJ1-4; d_call: -; clone_size: -; v_call: TRBV2
cdr3_aa: CAIGGGGETQYF; cdr3_nt: TGTGCTATTGGCGGGGGAGGAGAGACCCAGTACTTC; j_call: TRBJ2-5; d_call: TRBD2; clone_size: -; v_call: TRBV7-9
cdr3_aa: CSVGGCNQPQHF; cdr3_nt: TGCAGCGTTGGGGGATGCAACCAGCCCCAGCATTTT; j_call: TRBJ1-5; d_call: -; clone_size: once; v_call: TRBV29-1
cdr3_aa: CSVAPGWGMNIEAFF; cdr3_nt: TGCAGTGTTGCCCCGGGGTGGGGAATGAACATTGAAGCTTTCTTT; j_call: TRBJ1-1; d_call: -; clone_size: few; v_call: TRBV29-1
cdr3_aa: CANSFPGTSGTENIQYF; cdr3_nt: TGTGCTAACAGCTTTCCCGGGACTAGCGGGACAGAAAACATTCAGTACTTC; j_call: TRBJ2-4; d_call: TRBD2; clone_size: -; v_call: TRBV11-1
cdr3_aa: CASSYSDNSYEQYF; cdr3_nt: TGTGCCAGCAGTTACTCGGACAATTCCTACGAGCAGTACTTC; j_call: TRBJ2-7; d_call: -; clone_size: few; v_call: TRBV6-2/TRBV6-3
cdr3_aa: CDSNIRWTGEYEQYF; cdr3_nt: TGTGACAGCAACATACGATGGACAGGGGAATACGAGCAGTACTTC; j_call: TRBJ2-7; d_call: TRBD1; clone_size: once; v_call: TRBV11-2
cdr3_aa: CASSSRLHSGTANTEAIF; cdr3_nt: TGCGCCAGCAGTTCTCGACTACATTCCGGGACAGCGAACACTGAAGCTATCTTT; j_call: TRBJ1-1; d_call: TRBD1; clone_size: -; v_call: TRBV4-1
cdr3_aa: CVCSTGALTQYF; cdr3_nt: TGTGTCTGCAGCACTGGCGCTCTGACCCAGTACTTC; j_call: TRBJ2-5; d_call: -; clone_size: -; v_call: TRBV11-1
cdr3_aa: CAGSHIRGRTGELFF; cdr3_nt: TGTGCCGGCAGCCATATCCGGGGGAGGACCGGGGAGCTATTTTTT; j_call: TRBJ2-2; d_call: -; clone_size: once; v_call: TRBV11-2
cdr3_aa: CNLRDLNGYTF; cdr3_nt: TGCAACCTCCGGGACCTGAATGGCTACACCTTC; j_call: TRBJ1-2; d_call: -; clone_size: -; v_call: TRBV29-1
cdr3_aa: CSTTWSVNTEAFF; cdr3_nt: TGCAGCACGACGTGGAGTGTGAACACTGAAGCTTTCTTT; j_call: TRBJ1-1; d_call: -; clone_size: -; v_call: TRBV29-1
cdr3_aa: CASRPGTVNNQPQHF; cdr3_nt: TGTGCCAGCAGGCCGGGGACCGTTAACAATCAGCCCCAGCATTTT; j_call: TRBJ1-5; d_call: -; clone_size: -; v_call: TRBV12-3/TRBV12-4
cdr3_aa: CASSLGDGSYEQYF; cdr3_nt: TGCGCCAGCAGCTTGGGGGACGGGAGCTACGAGCAGTACTTC; j_call: TRBJ2-7; d_call: -; clone_size: -; v_call: TRBV5-1
cdr3_aa: CDNRRTGNNQPQHF; cdr3_nt: TGTGACAACAGGAGGACAGGGAATAATCAGCCCCAGCATTTT; j_call: TRBJ1-5; d_call: TRBD1; clone_size: once; v_call: TRBV6-2/TRBV6-3
cdr3_aa: CVSTLNANEQFF; cdr3_nt: TGTGTCAGCACCTTAAATGCTAATGAACAGTTTTTC; j_call: TRBJ2-1; d_call: -; clone_size: few; v_call: TRBV11-3
cdr3_aa: CISSFPGTSGTINIQYF; cdr3_nt: TGTATCAGCAGCTTTCCCGGGACTAGCGGGACCATAAACATTCAGTATTTC; j_call: TRBJ2-4; d_call: TRBD2; clone_size: -; v_call: TRBV11-1
cdr3_aa: CASELGQGISYEQYF; cdr3_nt: TGTGCCAGCGAACTGGGACAGGGGATCTCCTACGAGCAGTACTTC; j_call: TRBJ2-7; d_call: TRBD1; clone_size: -; v_call: TRBV12-3/TRBV12-4
cdr3_aa: CAWSVHMSTEAFF; cdr3_nt: TGTGCCTGGAGTGTACATATGAGCACTGAAGCTTTCTTT; j_call: TRBJ1-1; d_call: -; clone_size: -; v_call: TRBV30
cdr3_aa: CCVGRTGEASF; cdr3_nt: TGCTGCGTCGGGAGGACAGGTGAAGCTTCCTTT; j_call: TRBJ1-1; d_call: TRBD1; clone_size: once; v_call: TRBV29-1
cdr3_aa: CANSLALAATDEQFF; cdr3_nt: TGTGCCAACAGCTTGGCACTAGCGGCTACCGATGAGCAGTTCTTC; j_call: TRBJ2-1; d_call: TRBD2; clone_size: -; v_call: TRBV5-6
cdr3_aa: CASSLILVSPLHF; cdr3_nt: TGTGCTAGCAGCCTGATACTGGTTTCACCCCTCCACTTT; j_call: TRBJ1-6; d_call: -; clone_size: -; v_call: TRBV11-1
cdr3_aa: CASNWNPGANVLTF; cdr3_nt: TGTGCCAGCAACTGGAACCCTGGGGCCAACGTACTGACTTTC; j_call: TRBJ2-6; d_call: -; clone_size: -; v_call: TRBV11-1
cdr3_aa: CASSLVGLTGSNQPQHF; cdr3_nt: TGTGCCAGCAGCTTAGTAGGGTTAACAGGGAGCAATCAGCCTCAACATTTT; j_call: TRBJ1-5; d_call: -; clone_size: -; v_call: TRBV11-2
cdr3_aa: CASSHAGGQGNNGQFF; cdr3_nt: TGTGCCAGCAGCCACGCTGGGGGACAGGGGAACAATGGACAGTTCTTC; j_call: TRBJ2-1; d_call: TRBD1; clone_size: -; v_call: TRBV4-2
cdr3_aa: CAWSTSGQYNSPLHF; cdr3_nt: TGTGCCTGGAGTACCTCGGGACAGTATAATTCACCCCTCCACTTT; j_call: TRBJ1-6; d_call: TRBD1; clone_size: many; v_call: TRBV30
cdr3_aa: CASSSDRGGQFF; cdr3_nt: TGTGCCAGCAGCTCGGATCGTGGTGGGCAGTTCTTC; j_call: TRBJ2-1; d_call: -; clone_size: -; v_call: TRBV7-9
cdr3_aa: CSAPGPRGVTDTQYF; cdr3_nt: TGCAGTGCTCCCGGCCCTAGGGGGGTCACAGATACGCAGTATTTT; j_call: TRBJ2-3; d_call: -; clone_size: -; v_call: TRBV20-1
cdr3_aa: CASIQGPARGVAYEQYF; cdr3_nt: TGCGCCAGCATCCAAGGTCCCGCCAGGGGAGTGGCCTACGAGCAGTACTTC; j_call: TRBJ2-7; d_call: -; clone_size: -; v_call: TRBV4-1
cdr3_aa: CVSSPRTGVEQFF; cdr3_nt: TGTGTCAGCAGTCCCCGTACGGGGGTTGAGCAGTTCTTC; j_call: TRBJ2-1; d_call: -; clone_size: -; v_call: TRBV6-5
cdr3_aa: CASSLWGQGRSYEEHF; cdr3_nt: TGTGCCAGCAGTTTATGGGGGCAAGGGAGATCCTACGAGGAGCACTTC; j_call: TRBJ2-7; d_call: -; clone_size: -; v_call: TRBV12-3/TRBV12-4
cdr3_aa: CASSYSTTGDITGELFF; cdr3_nt: TGTGCCAGCAGTTACTCGACGACGGGGGACATCACCGGGGAGCTGTTTTTT; j_call: TRBJ2-2; d_call: -; clone_size: many; v_call: TRBV6-5
cdr3_aa: CASSRTLVSPLNF; cdr3_nt: TGTGCCAGCAGCCGGACACTGGTCTCACCCCTTAACTTT; j_call: TRBJ1-6; d_call: -; clone_size: -; v_call: TRBV11-1
cdr3_aa: CASSRAFRGYRGETQYF; cdr3_nt: TGTGCCAGCAGCCGAGCCTTTCGGGGGTACAGGGGAGAGACCCAGTACTTC; j_call: TRBJ2-5; d_call: -; clone_size: -; v_call: TRBV4-1
cdr3_aa: CASSSQGLAGVDTYYF; cdr3_nt: TGTGCCAGCAGCTCCCAGGGACTAGCGGGAGTGGATACGTACTATTTT; j_call: TRBJ2-3; d_call: TRBD2; clone_size: -; v_call: TRBV11-2
cdr3_aa: CSVTGIWNEKLFF; cdr3_nt: TGCAGCGTCACCGGGATATGGAATGAAAAACTGTTTTTT; j_call: TRBJ1-4; d_call: -; clone_size: few; v_call: TRBV29-1
cdr3_aa: CASSVGRSYEQYF; cdr3_nt: TGTGCCAGCAGTGTGGGACGGTCCTACGAACAGTACTTC; j_call: TRBJ2-7; d_call: -; clone_size: -; v_call: TRBV11-3
cdr3_aa: CPSRSPGKPVAFF; cdr3_nt: TGTCCCAGCAGATCACCGGGAAAACCTGTAGCTTTCTTT; j_call: TRBJ1-1; d_call: -; clone_size: -; v_call: TRBV6-1
cdr3_aa: CASSLRGDTEASF; cdr3_nt: TGCGCCAGCAGCTTAAGAGGGGACACTGAAGCTTCCTTT; j_call: TRBJ1-1; d_call: -; clone_size: once; v_call: TRBV5-1
cdr3_aa: CASSLASAGSSPLHF; cdr3_nt: TGTGCCAGCAGCTTAGCATCAGCAGGGTCCTCACCCCTCCACTTC; j_call: TRBJ1-6; d_call: -; clone_size: once; v_call: TRBV7-9